This TCR beta chain stems from a study of regulatory T cells in long-lasting Graves disease. V was trimmed by 5 bases and J by 7 bases, leaving 8 bases between them. Looked up from germline, CDR1 is ENHRY and CDR2 is SYGVKD. This CDR3 spans 11 amino acids. This clonotype was counted only a few times. Its antigen is as yet unknown. This likely came from a read error, as a far larger clone is one base away. Arm-PCR with iRepertoire HTBI primers amplified the CDR3 regions for these TCR beta libraries. TCRdb used MiXCR to reprocess the multiplex PCR reads, holding one entry per CDR3 protein. The profile shows 400,000 to 500,000 distinct CDR3 sequences, 15% of them singletons. Study-wide results and caveats: Thyroid tissue went unexamined; only peripheral blood was analyzed. Between persistent patients, 2,500 to 3,500 public clonotypes were shared, exceeding the roughly 1,000 shared between new patients.

Time point defined: newly diagnosed GD, antithyroid drugs for less than 3 months. Making the TCR library involved RNA that had been extracted from PBMCs. These same records also appear under a second study, on T cells in Graves' hyperthyroidism and ophthalmopathy. As that report states: Graves' hyperthyroidism was deemed stable given no ophthalmopathy progression within 18 months. Within blood appeared most thyroid clonotypes that had expanded above 0.001.

The TCR originated in a woman in her thirties or forties with Graves disease. Sample: peripheral blood mononuclear cells (PBMCs), taken at new diagnosis, from a patient treated with antithyroid drugs. The chain employs TRBV10-3 and TRBJ1-2, with a weak D call TRBD1 (5 bases). The CDR3 DNA sequence: TGTGCCATCAGTCCCGGGACTGGCTACACCTTC. Translation: CAISPGTGYTF.